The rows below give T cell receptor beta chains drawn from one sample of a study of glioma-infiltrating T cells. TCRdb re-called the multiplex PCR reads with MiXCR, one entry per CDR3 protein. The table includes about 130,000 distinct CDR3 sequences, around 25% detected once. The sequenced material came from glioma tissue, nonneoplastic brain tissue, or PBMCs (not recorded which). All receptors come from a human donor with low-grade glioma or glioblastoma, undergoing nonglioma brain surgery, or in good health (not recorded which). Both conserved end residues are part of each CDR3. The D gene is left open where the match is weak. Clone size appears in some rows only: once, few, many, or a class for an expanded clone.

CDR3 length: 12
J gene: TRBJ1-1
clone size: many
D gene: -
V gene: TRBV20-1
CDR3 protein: CSALRTHTEAFF
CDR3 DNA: TGCAGTGCTCTACGGACCCACACTGAAGCTTTCTTT

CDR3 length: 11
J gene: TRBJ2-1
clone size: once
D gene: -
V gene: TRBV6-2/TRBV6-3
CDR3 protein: CASRGLGEQFF
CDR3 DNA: TGTGCCAGCAGAGGGCTTGGGGAGCAGTTCTTC

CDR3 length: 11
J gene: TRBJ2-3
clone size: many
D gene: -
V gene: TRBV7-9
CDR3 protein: CASSLEVTQYF
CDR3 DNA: TGTGCCAGCAGCTTAGAGGTAACGCAGTATTTT

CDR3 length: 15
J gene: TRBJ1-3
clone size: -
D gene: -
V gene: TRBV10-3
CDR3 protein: CASSYGFRSGNTIYF
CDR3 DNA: TGTGCCAGCAGTTACGGCTTTCGCTCTGGAAACACCATATATTTT

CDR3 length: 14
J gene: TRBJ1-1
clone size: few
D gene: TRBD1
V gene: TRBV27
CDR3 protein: CASRGQGWGTEAFF
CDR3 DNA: TGTGCCAGCAGGGGACAGGGCTGGGGCACTGAAGCTTTCTTT

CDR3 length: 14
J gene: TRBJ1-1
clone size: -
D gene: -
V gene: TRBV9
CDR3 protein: CASSVDQADTEAFF
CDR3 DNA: TGTGCCAGCAGCGTAGACCAAGCCGACACTGAAGCTTTCTTT

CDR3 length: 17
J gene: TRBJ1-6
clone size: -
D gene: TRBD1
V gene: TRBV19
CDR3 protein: CASSTATGGWGNSPLHF
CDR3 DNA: TGTGCCAGTAGTACCGCCACAGGGGGCTGGGGTAATTCACCCCTCCACTTT

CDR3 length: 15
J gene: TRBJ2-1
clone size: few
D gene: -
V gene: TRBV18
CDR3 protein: CASSPQEGIGNEQFF
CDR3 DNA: TGTGCCAGCTCACCCCAGGAGGGAATCGGCAATGAGCAGTTCTTC

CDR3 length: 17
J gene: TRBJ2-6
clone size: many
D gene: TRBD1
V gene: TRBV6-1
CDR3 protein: CASSRQGRIRGANVLTF
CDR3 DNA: TGTGCCAGCAGTAGACAGGGGAGGATACGTGGGGCCAACGTCCTGACTTTC

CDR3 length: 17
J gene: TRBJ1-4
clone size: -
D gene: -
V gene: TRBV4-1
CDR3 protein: CASSPLGQEIGREKLFF
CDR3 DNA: TGCGCCAGCAGTCCTCTGGGACAAGAGATAGGAAGAGAAAAACTGTTTTTT

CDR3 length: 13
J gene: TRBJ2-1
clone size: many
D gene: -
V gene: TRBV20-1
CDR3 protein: CSASFRSYNEQFF
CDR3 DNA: TGCAGTGCTAGTTTCAGGTCCTACAATGAGCAGTTCTTC

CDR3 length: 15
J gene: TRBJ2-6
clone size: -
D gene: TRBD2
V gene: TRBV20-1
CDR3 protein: CSATGGYPGASVLTF
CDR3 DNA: TGCAGTGCTACGGGGGGGTATCCTGGGGCCAGCGTCCTGACTTTC

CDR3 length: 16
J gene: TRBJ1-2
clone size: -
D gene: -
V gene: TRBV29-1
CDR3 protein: CSVEDLPQDGVYGYTF
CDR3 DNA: TGCAGCGTTGAAGATCTTCCCCAGGACGGTGTCTATGGCTACACCTTC

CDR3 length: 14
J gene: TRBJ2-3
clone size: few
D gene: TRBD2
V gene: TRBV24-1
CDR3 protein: CATKGLEDTDTQYF
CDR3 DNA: TGTGCCACCAAGGGACTAGAGGACACAGATACGCAGTATTTT

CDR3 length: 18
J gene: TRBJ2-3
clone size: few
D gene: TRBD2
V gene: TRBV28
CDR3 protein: CASSLLRLAGGWWDTQYF
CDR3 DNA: TGTGCCAGCAGTCTGCTCCGACTAGCGGGGGGCTGGTGGGATACGCAGTATTTT

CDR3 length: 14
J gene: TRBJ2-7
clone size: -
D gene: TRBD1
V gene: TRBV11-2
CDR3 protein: CASSSGQIYNEQLF
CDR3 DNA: TGTGCCAGCAGCTCGGGACAGATCTACAATGAGCAGCTCTTC

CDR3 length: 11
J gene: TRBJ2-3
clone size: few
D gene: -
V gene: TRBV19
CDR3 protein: CASGDNGAQYF
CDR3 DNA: TGTGCCAGCGGGGACAATGGGGCGCAGTATTTT

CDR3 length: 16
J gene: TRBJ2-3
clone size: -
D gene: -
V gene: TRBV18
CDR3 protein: CASSPTRMGQADTQYF
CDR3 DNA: TGTGCCAGCTCACCTACCCGCATGGGCCAGGCAGATACGCAGTATTTT

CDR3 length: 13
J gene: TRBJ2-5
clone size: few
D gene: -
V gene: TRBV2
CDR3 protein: CASGKQATGGQYF
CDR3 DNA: TGTGCCAGCGGGAAGCAGGCGACCGGGGGCCAGTACTTC

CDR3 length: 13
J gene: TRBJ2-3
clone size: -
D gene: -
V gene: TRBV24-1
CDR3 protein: CATSRALADAQYF
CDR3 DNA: TGTGCCACCAGCAGGGCCTTAGCAGATGCGCAGTATTTT

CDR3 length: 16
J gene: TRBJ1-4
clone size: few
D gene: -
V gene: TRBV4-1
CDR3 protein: CASNLQWGRDNEKLFF
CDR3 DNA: TGCGCCAGCAACCTACAGTGGGGGCGTGATAATGAAAAACTGTTTTTT

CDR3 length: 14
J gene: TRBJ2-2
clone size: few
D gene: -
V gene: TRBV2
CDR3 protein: CASRPSRYTGELFF
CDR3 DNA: TGTGCCAGCAGACCAAGTCGCTACACCGGGGAGCTGTTTTTT

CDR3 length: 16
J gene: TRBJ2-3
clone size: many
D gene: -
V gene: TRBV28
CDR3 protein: CASSPLPSGLSDTQYF
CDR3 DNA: TGTGCCAGCAGTCCCTTACCCTCAGGGTTATCAGATACGCAGTATTTT

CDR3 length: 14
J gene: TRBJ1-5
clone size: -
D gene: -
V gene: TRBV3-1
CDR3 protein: CASSQERTGQPQHF
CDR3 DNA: TGTGCCAGCAGCCAAGAAAGGACGGGTCAGCCCCAGCATTTT

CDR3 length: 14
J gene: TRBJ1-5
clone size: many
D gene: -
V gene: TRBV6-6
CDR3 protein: CASSYSGIRQPQHF
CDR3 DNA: TGTGCCAGCAGTTACTCGGGGATCCGGCAGCCCCAGCATTTT

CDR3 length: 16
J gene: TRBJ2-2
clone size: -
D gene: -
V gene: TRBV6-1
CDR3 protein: CAIPGHPALVTGELFF
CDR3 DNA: TGTGCCATCCCGGGACACCCAGCCTTGGTTACCGGGGAGCTGTTTTTT

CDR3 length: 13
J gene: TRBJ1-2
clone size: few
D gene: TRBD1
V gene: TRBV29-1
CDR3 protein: CSVPGQSVVGYTF
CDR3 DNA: TGCAGCGTCCCGGGACAGTCCGTCGTTGGCTACACCTTC

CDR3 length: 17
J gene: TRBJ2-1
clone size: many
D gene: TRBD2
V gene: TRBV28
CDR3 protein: CASSPRGSGGLNNEQFF
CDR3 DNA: TGTGCCAGCAGTCCTAGGGGTAGCGGGGGACTCAACAATGAGCAGTTCTTC

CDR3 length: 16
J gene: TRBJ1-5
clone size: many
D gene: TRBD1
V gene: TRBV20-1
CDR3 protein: CSALDRTYYSNQPQHF
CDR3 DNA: TGCAGTGCTTTGGACAGGACGTACTATAGCAATCAGCCCCAGCATTTT

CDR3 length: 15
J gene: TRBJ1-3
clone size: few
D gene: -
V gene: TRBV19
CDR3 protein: CASILTGTSGNTIYF
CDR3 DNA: TGTGCCAGTATCCTCACAGGTACATCCGGAAACACCATATATTTT

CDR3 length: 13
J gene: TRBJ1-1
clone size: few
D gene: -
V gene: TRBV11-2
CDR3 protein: CASSFTRDTEAFF
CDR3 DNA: TGTGCCAGCAGCTTTACCAGAGACACTGAAGCTTTCTTT

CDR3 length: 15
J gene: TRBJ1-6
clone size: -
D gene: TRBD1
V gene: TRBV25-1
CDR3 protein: CASSEFDRVDSPLHF
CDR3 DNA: TGTGCCAGCAGTGAATTTGACAGGGTCGATTCACCCCTCCACTTT

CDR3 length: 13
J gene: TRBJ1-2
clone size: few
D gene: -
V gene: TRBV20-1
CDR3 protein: CSAPPDTGYGYTF
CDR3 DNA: TGCAGTGCCCCCCCGGACACCGGCTATGGCTACACCTTC

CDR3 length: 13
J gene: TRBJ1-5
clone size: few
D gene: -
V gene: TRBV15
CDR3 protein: CATTADSNQPQHF
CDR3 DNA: TGTGCCACGACGGCGGATAGCAATCAGCCCCAGCATTTT

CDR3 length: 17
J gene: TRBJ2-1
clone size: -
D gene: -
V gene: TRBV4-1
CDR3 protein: CASSPHRQRGAGNEQFF
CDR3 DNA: TGCGCCAGCAGCCCCCACCGACAGAGGGGCGCGGGGAATGAGCAGTTCTTC

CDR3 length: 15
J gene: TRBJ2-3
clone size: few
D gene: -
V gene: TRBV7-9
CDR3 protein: CASSLGAGPTDTQYF
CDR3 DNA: TGTGCCAGCAGCTTAGGAGCGGGCCCCACAGATACGCAGTATTTT

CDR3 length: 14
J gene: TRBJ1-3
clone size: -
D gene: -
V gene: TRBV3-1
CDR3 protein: CASSQGGWGNTIYF
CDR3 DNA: TGTGCCAGCAGCCAAGGAGGATGGGGAAACACCATATATTTT